The following is a T cell receptor beta chain sequence with its context. What it binds is not known. The data were taken from a study of monozygotic twins with inflammatory bowel disease. General observations from the study: IBD patients shared fewer clonotypes with other individuals than healthy twins, especially patients with disease activity signs.

The CDR3 consists of 14 residues. Looked up from germline, CDR1 is LGHDT and CDR2 is YNNKEL (reference sequence). Eight cDNA synthesis reactions were run for every sample. TCRdb re-called the 5' RACE reads and shows each CDR3 protein once, DNA omitted. The sample shows around 230,000 distinct CDR3 sequences, and 1.5% to 2% sits with its ten largest clones. The rearrangement links TRBV3-1 to TRBJ2-2. The clonotype originates from a human donor with ulcerative colitis or Crohn's disease, or a healthy co-twin of an affected twin (not recorded which). Material: blood. This CDR3 is CASSQGGSTGELFF.